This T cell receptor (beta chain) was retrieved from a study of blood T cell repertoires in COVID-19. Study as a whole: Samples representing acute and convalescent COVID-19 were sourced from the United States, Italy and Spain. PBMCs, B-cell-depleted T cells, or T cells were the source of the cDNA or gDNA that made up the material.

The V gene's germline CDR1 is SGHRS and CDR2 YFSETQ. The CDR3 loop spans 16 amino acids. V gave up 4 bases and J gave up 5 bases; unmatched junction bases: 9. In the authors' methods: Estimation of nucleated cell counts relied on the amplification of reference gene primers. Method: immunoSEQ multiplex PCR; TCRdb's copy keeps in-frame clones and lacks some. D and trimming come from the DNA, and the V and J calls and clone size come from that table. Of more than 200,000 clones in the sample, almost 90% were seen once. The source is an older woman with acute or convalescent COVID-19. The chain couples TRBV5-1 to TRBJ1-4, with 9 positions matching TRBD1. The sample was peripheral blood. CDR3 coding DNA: TGCGCCAGCAGCGAAATGACAGGGGGTTCGAATGAAAAACTGTTTTTT. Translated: CASSEMTGGSNEKLFF.